This passage covers 20 T cell receptor beta chains from one sample sequenced in a study of blood T cells in healthy people across ages. The authors ran a second PCR of roughly 6 to 12 cycles using a sample-barcoded 5' primer and a J-beta primer mix. A single record per CDR3 protein comes from TCRdb applying MiXCR to the 5' RACE reads. Of around 850,000 distinct CDR3 sequences in the sample, roughly 34% were seen once. Sequences were obtained from blood. Every receptor here comes from a man between 18 and 35 years old in good health.

The chain joins TRBV9 to TRBJ2-7; no clear D gene. V lost 0 bases to trimming and J lost 7 bases, with 8 bases between them. The germline V gene encodes CDR1 SGDLS and CDR2 YYNGEE. This CDR3 has 12 amino acids. This CDR3 reads CASSVVGREQYF. Written as DNA, the CDR3 is TGTGCCAGCAGCGTAGTCGGCCGGGAGCAGTACTTC.

The chain links TRBV5-4 to TRBJ2-1; 11 bases map to TRBD2. J lost 8 bases, V lost 0 bases, and 7 bases had no gene match. The CDR3 has 16 amino acids. CDR1 SGHNT and CDR2 YYREEE come from the germline V gene (reference sequence). The CDR3 loop is CASSLGGLAELDEQFF. For the CDR3, the DNA is TGTGCCAGCAGCTTGGGGGGACTAGCGGAGCTGGATGAGCAGTTCTTC.

This clonotype was seen many times. The gene calls are TRBV7-7 and TRBJ2-5; D remains unclear. Trimming shortened V by 5 bases and J by 4 bases, and 17 bases separated the two germline ends. This CDR3 has 15 residues. The germline V gene has CDR1 SSHAT and CDR2 FNYEAQ (reference sequence). CDR3 nucleotide sequence: TGTGCCAGCAGCACATCCGTATCAGGAAGAGAGACCCAGTACTTC. It codes for CASSTSVSGRETQYF.

This clonotype appeared a few times. V gene TRBV2 combines with J gene TRBJ2-3; D tentatively fits TRBD1 or TRBD2 (6 bases each). The germline CDR1 and CDR2 sequences are SNHLY and FYNNEI. Trimming pared 7 bases from V and 9 bases from J, leaving 14 bases between. The CDR3 extends over 12 amino acids. The chain's CDR3 is CASKGDFATQYF. Written as DNA, the CDR3 is TGTGCCAGCAAGGGGGACTTCGCAACGCAGTATTTT.

V is TRBV7-9 and J is TRBJ1-5; maybe TRBD1 (6 bases). V was pared by 1 base and J by 1 base, with 14 bases between. Germline values: CDR1 SEHNR, CDR2 FQNEAQ (reference sequence). This CDR3 contains 17 residues. The CDR3 region is CASSLGRLGQSNQPQHF. The DNA for the CDR3 is TGTGCCAGCAGCTTAGGCCGGCTTGGACAGAGCAATCAGCCCCAGCATTTT.

This clonotype has more than one count but fewer than ten. This chain joins TRBV7-6 and TRBJ2-6; TRBD1 aligns across 7 bases. CDR1 and CDR2 (germline): SGHVS, FNYEAQ. This CDR3 contains 16 residues. Trimming removed 5 bases from V and 3 bases from J; junction bases left unmatched: 7. CDR3 bases: TGTGCCAGCAGCGTTGACAGGGCCTTTGGGGCCAACGTCCTGACTTTC. Its protein product is CASSVDRAFGANVLTF.

This clonotype has a handful of counts. The rearrangement uses TRBV10-3 and TRBJ2-5; 7 positions agree with TRBD2. CDR3 length: 16 residues. Germline V gene sequence: CDR1 ENHRY, CDR2 SYGVKD. The J segment lost 1 base and the V segment lost 2 bases, leaving 7 bases of the junction unmatched. This chain's CDR3 is CAISERLAEIQETQYF. The CDR3 DNA sequence: TGTGCCATCAGTGAGAGGCTAGCGGAGATCCAAGAGACCCAGTACTTC.

This clonotype came up many times. The chain recombines TRBV29-1 with TRBJ2-1; 7 nucleotides align to TRBD1. Germline trimming cut 1 base from V and 3 bases from J; bases unmatched to any gene: 3. CDR1 and CDR2 (germline): SQVTM, ANQGSEA. This CDR3 has 14 residues. Written as DNA, the CDR3 is TGCAGCGTTGAAGTCCGGGACAGCTACAATGAGCAGTTCTTC. Translated: CSVEVRDSYNEQFF.

The J gene is TRBJ1-4, the V gene TRBV12-1; TRBD1 reflects the table's D call only, with no check against the DNA. TRBV12-1 constitutes a pseudogene. The CDR3 has 16 residues. In nucleotides, the CDR3 is TGTGCCAGCAGCTTTGTTGGACAGGGACATCAAGAAAAACTGTTTTTT. Translated, it gives CASSFVGQGHQEKLFF.

The chain recombines TRBV15 with TRBJ1-2; tentative D call: TRBD1 (5 bases). The germline CDR1 and CDR2 sequences are LNHNV and YYDKDF (reference sequence). Trimming pared 0 bases from V and 4 bases from J, leaving 12 bases between. This CDR3 has 15 amino acids. CDR3 loop: CATSRDGASSYGYTF. The DNA for the CDR3 is TGTGCCACCAGCAGAGATGGGGCCTCATCCTATGGCTACACCTTC.

The rearrangement uses TRBV28 and TRBJ2-7, with 7 nucleotides matching TRBD2. Judging by the DNA end, TRBJ2-5 fits better; the J call may be wrong. The CDR3 is 16 residues long. CDR1 is MDHEN and CDR2 is SYDVKM in the germline V gene. CDR3 DNA: TGTGCCAGCAGTGTCCGGACGGGGGGATCTCTAGAGACCCAGTACTTC. It is translated as CASSVRTGGSLETQYF.

This clonotype appeared a few times. J is TRBJ2-1 and V is TRBV5-1; 7 positions match TRBD2. CDR1 SGHRS and CDR2 YFSETQ come from the germline V gene. Trimming removed 4 bases from V and 5 bases from J; junction bases left unmatched: 6. The CDR3 runs to 14 residues. CDR3 in amino acids: CASSRNAGDNEQFF. The CDR3 DNA sequence: TGCGCCAGCAGCCGAAATGCGGGAGACAATGAGCAGTTCTTC.

This clonotype was found many times. The chain employs TRBV6-5 and TRBJ2-3; maybe TRBD2 (6 bases). CDR3 size: 16 residues. The ends were cut back, 5 bases at V and 0 bases at J, with 15 bases in the middle. Looked up from germline, CDR1 is MNHEY and CDR2 is SVGAGI. CDR3 sequence (DNA): TGTGCCAGCAGTCCCAACCGGGGGACTAGCACAGATACGCAGTATTTT. Translation: CASSPNRGTSTDTQYF.

The gene calls are TRBV29-1 and TRBJ2-3; D is undetermined. The V end lost 5 bases, the J end lost 5 bases, and 5 bases lay between the germline ends. Germline V gives CDR1 SQVTM, CDR2 ANQGSEA. There are 10 residues in the CDR3. As DNA, the CDR3 is TGCAGCGTTTGGATAGATACGCAGTATTTT. Translating it yields CSVWIDTQYF.

J is TRBJ1-6 and V is TRBV9; a weak D match, TRBD1 (5 bases). The CDR3 spans 15 residues. Trimming took off 0 bases at V and 4 bases at J, with 8 bases between the two ends. In germline, CDR1 is SGDLS, CDR2 YYNGEE. The CDR3 nucleotides read TGTGCCAGCAGCGTAGGAGGGGAGTATAATTCACCCCTCCACTTT. Protein: CASSVGGEYNSPLHF.

V usage is TRBV9 and J usage is TRBJ2-1; 8 bases align to TRBD2. The germline gives CDR1 SGDLS, CDR2 YYNGEE. This CDR3 comprises 14 residues. V dropped 4 bases and J dropped 9; count of bases not matched to a gene: 9. CDR3 in amino acids: CASSPPAGEVEQFF. In nucleotides, the CDR3 is TGTGCCAGCAGCCCCCCAGCGGGGGAGGTTGAGCAGTTCTTC.

This clonotype was seen at least ten times. The gene calls are TRBV29-1 and TRBJ2-5, with D possibly matching TRBD2 (5 bases). V was cut by 6 bases and J by 5 bases, with 16 bases left in between. The CDR3 covers 13 residues. Germline-derived CDR1 and CDR2 are SQVTM and ANQGSEA. CDR3 bases: TGCAGCGTCGACCCCGGGGTCCGGGAGACCCAGTACTTC. It yields the protein CSVDPGVRETQYF. Variable domain in full (rest from reference TRBV29-1 and TRBJ2-5): SAVISQKPSRDICQRGTSLTIQCQVDSQVTMMFWYRQQPGQSLTLIATANQGSEATYESGFVIDKFPISRPNLTFSTLTVSNMSPEDSSIYLCSVDPGVRETQYFGPGTRLLVL.

This clonotype has a single count. The chain uses TRBV6-5 and TRBJ2-7; D gene unclear. Trimming shortened V by 0 bases and J by 0 bases, and 6 bases separated the two germline ends. CDR3 length equals 14 residues. Germline V gene lookup returns CDR1 MNHEY and CDR2 SVGAGI. The CDR3 DNA is TGTGCCAGCAGTTACTCGAAGGCCTCCTACGAGCAGTACTTC. Encoded protein: CASSYSKASYEQYF.

This chain connects TRBV7-2 to TRBJ1-1; possible D gene TRBD1, 5 bases. CDR3 length: 13 amino acids. V dropped 5 bases and J dropped 5 bases, with 12 bases sitting between them. CDR1 SGHTA and CDR2 FQGNSA come from the germline V gene. The CDR3 spells CASSVHGATEAFF. The CDR3 DNA sequence: TGTGCCAGCAGCGTTCATGGGGCAACTGAAGCTTTCTTT. Based on the CDR3 plus reference TRBV7-2 and TRBJ1-1, the full variable domain is GAGVSQSPSNKVTEKGKDVELRCDPISGHTALYWYRQSLGQGLEFLIYFQGNSAPDKSGLPSDRFSAERTGGSVSTLTIQRTQQEDSAVYLCASSVHGATEAFFGQGTRLTVV.

The V and J genes are TRBV9 and TRBJ2-3; TRBD1 aligns across 11 bases. The CDR3 length is 15 residues. Looked up from germline, CDR1 is SGDLS and CDR2 is YYNGEE. Trimming took 7 bases from V and 4 from J; bases not matched to a gene: 8. The CDR3 spells CASAGGQGVSDTQYF. The DNA for the CDR3 is TGTGCCAGCGCCGGGGGACAGGGGGTATCAGATACGCAGTATTTT.